This is a list of T cell receptor beta chains from one sample in a study of immune cell composition in non-small cell lung cancer. Libraries were prepared by immunoSEQ multiplex PCR; TCRdb keeps only in-frame clonotypes and omits some of them. The repertoire includes several thousand clones, roughly 80% of them detected once, and about 34% sits in the top ten. The material sequenced was lung tumor tissue. Receptor source: a human donor with non-small cell lung cancer. The CDR3 runs from the conserved cysteine through the conserved F or W. A D gene is named only where the DNA matches it firmly. Size is omitted from some rows. Given values are once, few, many or a class for expanded clones.

abundance: NA
v_gene: TRBV5-6
d_gene: NA
j_gene: TRBJ1-5
CDR3nt: TGTGCCAGCAGCTTGCTGGGGGCCGATAGCAATCAGCCCCAGCATTTT
CDR3aa: CASSLLGADSNQPQHF

abundance: few
v_gene: TRBV6-1
d_gene: NA
j_gene: TRBJ2-6
CDR3nt: TGTGCCGACGGGGGTGGAGGGGCCAACGTCCTGACTTTC
CDR3aa: CADGGGGANVLTF

abundance: once
v_gene: TRBV21-1
d_gene: NA
j_gene: TRBJ2-1
CDR3nt: TGTGCCAGCAGCTCACGAGGACAGAACAATGAGCAGTTCTTC
CDR3aa: CASSSRGQNNEQFF

abundance: NA
v_gene: TRBV21-1
d_gene: NA
j_gene: TRBJ1-1
CDR3nt: TGTGCCAGCAGAAACAGGGACGTGAACACTGAAGCTTTCTTT
CDR3aa: CASRNRDVNTEAFF

abundance: NA
v_gene: TRBV6-1
d_gene: TRBD1
j_gene: TRBJ2-7
CDR3nt: TGTGCCAGCAGAGCCGGGACAGGGATACACGAGCAGTACTTC
CDR3aa: CASRAGTGIHEQYF

abundance: NA
v_gene: TRBV11-2
d_gene: TRBD1
j_gene: TRBJ2-5
CDR3nt: TGTGCCAGCAGTTCACAGGGGGTGGGAGAGACCCAGTACTTC
CDR3aa: CASSSQGVGETQYF

abundance: NA
v_gene: TRBV5-1
d_gene: NA
j_gene: TRBJ2-2
CDR3nt: TGCGCCAGCAGTCCGACTTGGAACACCGGGGAGCTGTTTTTT
CDR3aa: CASSPTWNTGELFF

abundance: NA
v_gene: TRBV4-2
d_gene: NA
j_gene: TRBJ1-3
CDR3nt: TGTGCCAGCAGCCAAGACACTGACAGTTCTGGAAACACCATATATTTT
CDR3aa: CASSQDTDSSGNTIYF

abundance: once
v_gene: TRBV11-3
d_gene: NA
j_gene: TRBJ2-1
CDR3nt: TGTGCCAGCAGCTTATTCACGGGACACAACAATGAGCAGTTCTTC
CDR3aa: CASSLFTGHNNEQFF

abundance: NA
v_gene: TRBV28
d_gene: NA
j_gene: TRBJ1-2
CDR3nt: TGTGCCAGCAGTTTTGGGCTAAAGACCCATGGCTACACCTTC
CDR3aa: CASSFGLKTHGYTF

abundance: NA
v_gene: TRBV30
d_gene: TRBD1
j_gene: TRBJ2-7
CDR3nt: TGTGCCTGGAGCCCCGGGACAGCAGCCTACGAGCAGTACTTC
CDR3aa: CAWSPGTAAYEQYF

abundance: large
v_gene: TRBV7-9
d_gene: TRBD1
j_gene: TRBJ2-1
CDR3nt: TGTGCCAGCAGCTTAGTAGGGGGCTACATGAATGAGCAGTTCTTC
CDR3aa: CASSLVGGYMNEQFF

abundance: NA
v_gene: TRBV10-3
d_gene: TRBD1
j_gene: TRBJ2-1
CDR3nt: TGTGCCATCAGAGGGACAGGGGGTAGAAATGAGCAGTTCTTC
CDR3aa: CAIRGTGGRNEQFF

abundance: few
v_gene: TRBV5-8
d_gene: NA
j_gene: TRBJ1-5
CDR3nt: TGTGCCAGCAGCCAAGGGACATACTATAGCAATCAGCCCCAGCATTTT
CDR3aa: CASSQGTYYSNQPQHF

abundance: few
v_gene: TRBV11-2
d_gene: NA
j_gene: TRBJ2-3
CDR3nt: TGTGCCAGCAGCTTAGCCGTTGTTACAGATACGCAGTATTTT
CDR3aa: CASSLAVVTDTQYF

abundance: once
v_gene: TRBV5-1
d_gene: TRBD1
j_gene: TRBJ1-4
CDR3nt: TGCGCCAGCAGCTTGGGACAGGGGGTAGCTAATGAAAAACTGTTTTTT
CDR3aa: CASSLGQGVANEKLFF

abundance: NA
v_gene: TRBV5-4
d_gene: TRBD2
j_gene: TRBJ2-2
CDR3nt: TGTGCCAGCACCTCTGGGGCGGGGGGATTCACCGGGGAGCTGTTTTTT
CDR3aa: CASTSGAGGFTGELFF

abundance: NA
v_gene: TRBV5-1
d_gene: TRBD2
j_gene: TRBJ2-1
CDR3nt: TGCGCCAGCAGCGTTGGGACTAGCGGCCGCGGGAATGAGCAGTTCTTC
CDR3aa: CASSVGTSGRGNEQFF

abundance: NA
v_gene: TRBV7-9
d_gene: NA
j_gene: TRBJ2-7
CDR3nt: TGTGCCAGCAGCTTGGTGACTTCCGAGCAGTACTTC
CDR3aa: CASSLVTSEQYF

abundance: NA
v_gene: TRBV7-3
d_gene: TRBD2
j_gene: TRBJ2-1
CDR3nt: TGTGCCAGCAGCTTCCGCGCTAGCGGGGGCCCTAACAATGAGCAGTTCTTC
CDR3aa: CASSFRASGGPNNEQFF

abundance: NA
v_gene: TRBV6-1
d_gene: NA
j_gene: TRBJ1-2
CDR3nt: TGTGCCAGCAGTGTTGGCACGTTTGAGGGCTATGGCTACACCTTC
CDR3aa: CASSVGTFEGYGYTF

abundance: NA
v_gene: TRBV5-4
d_gene: NA
j_gene: TRBJ1-1
CDR3nt: TGTGCCAGCAGCTTGATCGGGGGGCCGAACACTGAAGCTTTCTTT
CDR3aa: CASSLIGGPNTEAFF

abundance: NA
v_gene: TRBV11-3
d_gene: TRBD1
j_gene: TRBJ1-5
CDR3nt: TGTGCCAGCAGCGAGGGACAGGGGAGCGGTCAGCCCCAGCATTTT
CDR3aa: CASSEGQGSGQPQHF

abundance: NA
v_gene: TRBV7-9
d_gene: TRBD1
j_gene: TRBJ2-3
CDR3nt: TGTGCCAGCAGTACCACAGGGGGCTCCTCTCCCTTTAGCACAGATACGCAGTATTTT
CDR3aa: CASSTTGGSSPFSTDTQYF

abundance: NA
v_gene: TRBV11-3
d_gene: TRBD1
j_gene: TRBJ2-7
CDR3nt: TGTGCCAGCAGCTTAGAAGGACAGGGTTACGAGCAGTACTTC
CDR3aa: CASSLEGQGYEQYF

abundance: NA
v_gene: TRBV28
d_gene: TRBD1
j_gene: TRBJ2-7
CDR3nt: TGTGCCAGCAGTTCAACCCGACAGGGGCCGCGGTACGAGCAGTACTTC
CDR3aa: CASSSTRQGPRYEQYF

abundance: NA
v_gene: TRBV30
d_gene: TRBD1
j_gene: TRBJ1-4
CDR3nt: TGTGCCTGGAGTGGAGGGACAGCAACTAATGAAAAACTGTTTTTT
CDR3aa: CAWSGGTATNEKLFF

abundance: NA
v_gene: TRBV5-1
d_gene: NA
j_gene: TRBJ1-1
CDR3nt: TGCGCCAGCAGCTTACAGAATATGAACACTGAAGCTTTCTTT
CDR3aa: CASSLQNMNTEAFF

abundance: NA
v_gene: TRBV19
d_gene: TRBD1
j_gene: TRBJ2-1
CDR3nt: TGTGCCAGTACAAGGGACAGGGTGTCCAATGAGCAGTTCTTC
CDR3aa: CASTRDRVSNEQFF

abundance: NA
v_gene: TRBV18
d_gene: NA
j_gene: TRBJ2-5
CDR3nt: TGTGCCAGCTCCCCCAATCACCAAGAGACCCAGTACTTC
CDR3aa: CASSPNHQETQYF

abundance: once
v_gene: TRBV6-4
d_gene: TRBD2
j_gene: TRBJ2-7
CDR3nt: TGTGCCAGCAGTCCGACTAGCGGGAGCTCCTACGAGCAGTACTTC
CDR3aa: CASSPTSGSSYEQYF

abundance: NA
v_gene: TRBV2
d_gene: TRBD2
j_gene: TRBJ2-1
CDR3nt: TGTGCCAGCAGTGTTCTTCGGACTAGCGGGACCTCCTACAATGAGCAGTTCTTC
CDR3aa: CASSVLRTSGTSYNEQFF

abundance: NA
v_gene: TRBV11-3
d_gene: NA
j_gene: TRBJ1-6
CDR3nt: TGTGCCAGCAGCTTAGACCGAAGGGGTTTCTCCTATAATTCACCCCTCCACTTT
CDR3aa: CASSLDRRGFSYNSPLHF

abundance: NA
v_gene: TRBV29-1
d_gene: NA
j_gene: TRBJ2-7
CDR3nt: TGCAGCGCAACCCGGGACTCCGGGTACTTCGAGCAGTACTTC
CDR3aa: CSATRDSGYFEQYF

abundance: NA
v_gene: TRBV27
d_gene: TRBD1
j_gene: TRBJ2-1
CDR3nt: TGTGCCAGCAGTTTAGAGGGACAGGGTTGGAATGAGCAGTTCTTC
CDR3aa: CASSLEGQGWNEQFF

abundance: few
v_gene: TRBV2
d_gene: NA
j_gene: TRBJ1-6
CDR3nt: TGTGCCAGCAGTGAACTAAGCTCCTATAATTCACCCCTCCACTTT
CDR3aa: CASSELSSYNSPLHF

abundance: NA
v_gene: TRBV2
d_gene: TRBD1
j_gene: TRBJ2-5
CDR3nt: TGTGCCAGCAGGGGGGACAGTCTTGGGTTTACGACCCAGTACTTC
CDR3aa: CASRGDSLGFTTQYF

abundance: NA
v_gene: TRBV5-6
d_gene: TRBD2
j_gene: TRBJ2-1
CDR3nt: TGTGCCAGCCTGGGGCGGGGGGCGGCTTCGTACAATGAGCAGTTCTTC
CDR3aa: CASLGRGAASYNEQFF

abundance: once
v_gene: TRBV5-8
d_gene: NA
j_gene: TRBJ2-5
CDR3nt: TGTGCCAGCAGCTTGGCCCTGACAGGCCAAGAGACCCAGTACTTC
CDR3aa: CASSLALTGQETQYF

abundance: NA
v_gene: TRBV18
d_gene: TRBD1
j_gene: TRBJ2-7
CDR3nt: TGTGCCAGCTCACCACCGGGTCAGGGGGTCCCATACGAGCAGTACTTC
CDR3aa: CASSPPGQGVPYEQYF

abundance: NA
v_gene: TRBV6-5
d_gene: NA
j_gene: TRBJ2-5
CDR3nt: TGTGCCAGCAGTTACTCCGCGGGGTACCAAGAGACCCAGTACTTC
CDR3aa: CASSYSAGYQETQYF

abundance: NA
v_gene: TRBV5-4
d_gene: TRBD1
j_gene: TRBJ1-2
CDR3nt: TGTGCCAGCAGCTTGGGGCTTCACTTGGGACAGGGGGCGACGACTGGTGGCTACACCTTC
CDR3aa: CASSLGLHLGQGATTGGYTF

abundance: NA
v_gene: TRBV7-2
d_gene: NA
j_gene: TRBJ2-5
CDR3nt: TGTGCCAGCAGCCCCTGGGGGGGGCGGGAGACCCAGTACTTC
CDR3aa: CASSPWGGRETQYF

abundance: NA
v_gene: TRBV5-1
d_gene: TRBD1
j_gene: TRBJ2-5
CDR3nt: TGCGCCAGCAGCGGGTGGGACAGCAAAGAGACCCAGTACTTC
CDR3aa: CASSGWDSKETQYF

abundance: NA
v_gene: TRBV28
d_gene: TRBD1
j_gene: TRBJ1-2
CDR3nt: TGTGCCAGCAGTCACCGGGACAGGGCTGACTATGGCTACACCTTC
CDR3aa: CASSHRDRADYGYTF

abundance: NA
v_gene: TRBV7-9
d_gene: NA
j_gene: TRBJ2-3
CDR3nt: TGTGCCAGCAGCTTCACAGGTGCAGATACGCAGTATTTT
CDR3aa: CASSFTGADTQYF